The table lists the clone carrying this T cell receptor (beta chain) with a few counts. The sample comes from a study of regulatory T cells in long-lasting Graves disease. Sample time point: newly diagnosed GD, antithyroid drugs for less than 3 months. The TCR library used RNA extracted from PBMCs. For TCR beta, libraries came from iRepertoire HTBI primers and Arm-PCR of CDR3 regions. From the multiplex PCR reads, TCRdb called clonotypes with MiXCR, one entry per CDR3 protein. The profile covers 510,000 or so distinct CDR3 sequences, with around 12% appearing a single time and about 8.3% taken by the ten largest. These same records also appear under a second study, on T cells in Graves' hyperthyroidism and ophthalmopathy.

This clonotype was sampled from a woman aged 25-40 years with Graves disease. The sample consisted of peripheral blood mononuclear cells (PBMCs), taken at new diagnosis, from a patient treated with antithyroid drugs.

DNA of the CDR3: TGTGCCAGTAGTAGGGACAAGAACTATGGCTACACCTTC. It specifies CASSRDKNYGYTF. The rearrangement uses TRBV19 and TRBJ1-2, with a possible D match to TRBD1 (6 bases). V lost 4 bases and J 2 bases, leaving 8 bases between the germline ends. Germline lookup yields CDR1 LNHDA and CDR2 SQIVND (reference sequence). CDR3 size: 13 residues.